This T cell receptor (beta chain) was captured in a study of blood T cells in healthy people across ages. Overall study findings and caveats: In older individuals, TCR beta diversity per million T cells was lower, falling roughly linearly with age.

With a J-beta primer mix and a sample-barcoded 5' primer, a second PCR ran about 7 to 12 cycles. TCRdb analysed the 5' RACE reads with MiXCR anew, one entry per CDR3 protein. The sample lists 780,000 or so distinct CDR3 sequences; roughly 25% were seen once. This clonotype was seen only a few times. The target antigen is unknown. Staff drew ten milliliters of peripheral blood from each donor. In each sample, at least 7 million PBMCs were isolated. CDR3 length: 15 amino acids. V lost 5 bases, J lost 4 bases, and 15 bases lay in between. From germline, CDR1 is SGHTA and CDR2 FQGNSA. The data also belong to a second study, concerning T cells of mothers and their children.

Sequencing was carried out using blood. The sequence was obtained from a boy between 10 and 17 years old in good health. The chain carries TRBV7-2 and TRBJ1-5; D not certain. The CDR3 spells CASSIQTGENQPQHF. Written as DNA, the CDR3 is TGTGCCAGCAGCATCCAGACGGGAGAGAATCAGCCCCAGCATTTT.